The text below deals with one T cell receptor (beta chain). The data belong to a study of blood T cell repertoires in COVID-19. The overall study: The United States, Italy and Spain supplied acute and convalescent COVID-19 samples.

This CDR3 is 15 amino acids long. CDR1 and CDR2 (germline): LGHDT, YNNKEL (reference sequence). V was pared by 1 base and J by 2 bases, with 10 bases between. Clones were read by immunoSEQ multiplex PCR, and TCRdb kept only the in-frame ones, dropping some. Of about 150,000 clones listed, 85% to 90% were seen once; the top ten hold 13%. Sequences were obtained from peripheral blood. The chain recombines TRBV3-1 (or the pseudogene TRBV3-2) with TRBJ2-3; a weak D match, TRBD2 (5 bases). This receptor was obtained from a man between 18 and 29 years old with COVID-19, enrolled during active disease. Here the CDR3 DNA reads TGTGCCAGCAGCCAAGGTCCCGGGGACACAGATACGCAGTATTTT. Translated, it gives CASSQGPGDTDTQYF.